This entry features one T cell receptor (beta chain) sequence. Its antigen is as yet unknown. MiXCR was run by TCRdb on the RT-PCR reads, yielding one entry per CDR3 protein. The table has 500,000 to 700,000 distinct CDR3 sequences, less than 25% seen once. The data originate from a study of response to subunit inactivated influenza vaccine. Points from the study as a whole: Authors suggested seasonal influenza vaccinations each recruit few new T cells.

Trimming took off 0 bases at V and 4 bases at J, with 9 bases between the two ends. CDR3 length equals 14 residues. The same sample was also used in a study of T cells expressing NK-cell markers. Per that study: As the method of synthesis, 5'RACE template switching with UMIs yielded TCR beta cDNA.

This chain joins TRBV12-3 or TRBV12-4 and TRBJ1-2, with a weak D call TRBD1 (5 bases). The starting material was CD4+ T cells sorted from PBMCs, obtained roughly 12 days after vaccination. The TCR sequence derives from a man aged 50-59 years who received an inactivated influenza vaccine. CDR3 coding DNA: TGTGCCAGCAGTTTAGCGGGGCCGGGCTATGGCTACACCTTC. This sequence encodes CASSLAGPGYGYTF.